This is a list of T cell receptor beta chains from one sample in a study of molecular identifiers for immune sequencing clone quantification. From the PCR reads, TCRdb called clonotypes with MiXCR, one entry per CDR3 protein. Of fewer than 350,000 distinct CDR3 sequences in the sample, under 25% are singletons; the top ten hold about 0.7%. The sample taken for sequencing was naive CD8+ T cells from blood, with Jurkat cell RNA spiked in. The source is a human donor in good health. Some libraries in this study had Jurkat cell RNA spiked in. Each CDR3 is given with its conserved first and last residue. Fields, in order: V gene, CDR3 length, J gene, D gene, clone size, CDR3 protein, CDR3 DNA. D genes are given only for firm matches. For some rows the clone size is stated as once, few or many, or as a class when expanded; others skip it.

>TRBV6-4|18|TRBJ2-3|TRBD2|.
CASSDFPFGGRNSDTQYF
TGTGCCAGCAGTGACTTCCCTTTCGGCGGGAGAAATTCAGATACGCAGTATTTT
>TRBV3-1|14|TRBJ2-2|.|.
CASSQEWTAGELFF
TGTGCCAGCAGCCAAGAATGGACAGCCGGGGAGCTGTTTTTT
>TRBV28|13|TRBJ2-7|.|few
CASSPSGVYEQYF
TGTGCCAGCAGTCCGTCAGGGGTTTACGAGCAGTACTTC
>TRBV12-3/TRBV12-4|13|TRBJ2-1|TRBD2|few
CAISSGGPNEQFF
TGTGCCATCTCTAGCGGGGGGCCCAATGAGCAGTTCTTC
>TRBV27|16|TRBJ1-2|TRBD1|.
CASSFSTGTALYGYTF
TGTGCCAGCAGTTTCTCCACCGGGACAGCACTCTATGGCTACACCTTC
>TRBV7-9|14|TRBJ2-1|.|few
CASSISGEGVEQFF
TGTGCCAGCAGCATTAGTGGGGAAGGGGTTGAGCAGTTCTTC
>TRBV6-1|14|TRBJ2-7|.|.
CASSEVGLYYEQYF
TGTGCCAGCAGTGAAGTCGGCCTTTACTACGAGCAGTACTTC
>TRBV13|16|TRBJ2-5|TRBD2|.
CASRFRTSGNQEPQYF
TGTGCCAGCCGCTTCAGGACTAGCGGGAACCAAGAGCCCCAGTACTTC
>TRBV20-1|14|TRBJ2-4|TRBD2|many
CSATPERGKNIQYF
TGCAGTGCTACCCCGGAGCGGGGCAAAAACATTCAGTACTTC
>TRBV11-2|15|TRBJ1-1|.|few
CASSFRRGLNTEAFF
TGTGCCAGCAGCTTTCGACGGGGATTAAACACTGAAGCTTTCTTT
>TRBV18|15|TRBJ2-7|TRBD2|few
CASSPGTSGGSEQYF
TGTGCCAGCTCACCCGGGACTAGCGGGGGTAGCGAGCAGTACTTC
>TRBV29-1|18|TRBJ1-3|TRBD1|many
CSAEGTGGIFGSGNTIYF
TGCAGCGCAGAAGGGACAGGGGGAATATTTGGTTCTGGAAACACCATATATTTT
>TRBV7-9|14|TRBJ2-4|.|.
CASSLVSPKNIRYF
TGTGCCAGCAGCTTAGTCTCTCCCAAAAACATTCGGTACTTC
>TRBV2|12|TRBJ2-5|.|many
CASSGKEETQYF
TGTGCCAGCAGTGGGAAGGAGGAGACCCAGTACTTC
>TRBV11-2|13|TRBJ1-5|.|many
CASSLGVLLPQHF
TGTGCCAGCAGCTTAGGGGTCTTATTGCCCCAGCATTTT